This paragraph reports one TCR beta chain. Its cognate antigen is unknown. This entry comes from a study of cytomegalovirus exposure and HLA in healthy donors. A multiplex PCR was run with 60 Vbeta primers and 13 Jbeta primers. Profiling relied on immunoSEQ multiplex PCR, and the TCRdb table lists in-frame clones only, not all of them. The sample shows 150,000 or so clones, around 80% of them seen only once. Study-wide results and limits: Further analysis, carried out later, found HLA-associated TCR beta chains more clonally expanded than equally common other chains.

The sequence derives from a male donor in good health and CMV-seropositive. Sample: PBMCs.

The CDR3 protein is CASSVGRTSGSNEQFF. DNA of the CDR3: TGTGCCAGCAGCGTAGGGCGGACTAGCGGGAGCAATGAGCAGTTCTTC. The chain joins TRBV9 to TRBJ2-1, with 13 nucleotides matching TRBD2. V dropped 0 bases and J dropped 6; count of bases not matched to a gene: 3. This CDR3 has 16 amino acids. Germline V lookup: CDR1 SGDLS, CDR2 YYNGEE.